Reported below is one T cell receptor beta chain. This entry is derived from a study of blood T cell repertoires in COVID-19. Patients of the Seattle cohort, enrolled during active infection, were followed longitudinally. Profiling relied on immunoSEQ multiplex PCR, and the TCRdb table lists in-frame clones only, not all of them. The repertoire has 300,000 to 350,000 clones, roughly 89% of them found once; the top ten carry roughly 4%. With 2 bases removed from V and 0 bases from J, the gap between germline ends came to 8 bases. The CDR3 consists of 15 residues. The germline CDR1 and CDR2 sequences are MNHEY and SMNVEV (reference sequence).

The sample consisted of peripheral blood. The V call is TRBV27, the J call TRBJ1-3; D unresolved. The source is a woman aged 55-70 years with COVID-19, enrolled during active disease. Written as DNA, the CDR3 is TGTGCCAGCAGTTTAGGCCTCAACTCTGGAAACACCATATATTTT. Its protein is CASSLGLNSGNTIYF.